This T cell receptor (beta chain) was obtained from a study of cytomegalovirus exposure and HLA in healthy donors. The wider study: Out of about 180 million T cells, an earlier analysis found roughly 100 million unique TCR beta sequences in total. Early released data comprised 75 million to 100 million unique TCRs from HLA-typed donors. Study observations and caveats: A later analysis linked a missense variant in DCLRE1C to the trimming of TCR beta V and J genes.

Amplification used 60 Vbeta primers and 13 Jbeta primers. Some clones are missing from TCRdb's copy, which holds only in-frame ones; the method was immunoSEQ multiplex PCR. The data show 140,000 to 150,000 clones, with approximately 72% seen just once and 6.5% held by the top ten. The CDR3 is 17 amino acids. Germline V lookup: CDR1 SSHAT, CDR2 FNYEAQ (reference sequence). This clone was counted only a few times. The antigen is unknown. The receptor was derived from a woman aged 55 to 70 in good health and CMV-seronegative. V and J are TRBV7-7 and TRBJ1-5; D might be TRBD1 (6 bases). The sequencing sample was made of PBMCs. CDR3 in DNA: TGTGCATGCGACTGGCAGGGGTTACATGGACGGAATCAGCCCCAGCATTTT. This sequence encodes CACDWQGLHGRNQPQHF.